This T cell receptor beta chain was sequenced in a study of blood T cell repertoires in COVID-19. Produced via immunoSEQ multiplex PCR; TCRdb's table is partial and in-frame only. The sample contains a few hundred thousand clones, roughly 83% of which appear only once. The length of the CDR3 is 16 residues. After removal of 5 bases from V and 4 bases from J, the junction contained 11 bases not matched to a gene. The germline gives CDR1 SGHKS, CDR2 YYEKEE (reference sequence). The sample was peripheral blood. The chain is built from TRBV5-5 and TRBJ1-3, with 8 bases matching TRBD1. This sequence was found in a man in his fifties or sixties who had recovered from COVID-19. CDR3 sequence (DNA): TGTGCCAGCAGACCAGCCCCGACAGGGGTCGGAAACACCATATATTTT. Translated, it gives CASRPAPTGVGNTIYF.